Below, 5 T cell receptor beta chains from the same sample are listed, as sequenced in a study of identical twins. TCRdb fed the 5' RACE reads into MiXCR, producing one record per CDR3 protein. This table holds under 900,000 distinct CDR3 sequences, 9% to 15% found once. These records were also assigned to another study, of yellow fever vaccine responses in identical twins.

Sequences were obtained from PBMCs. The receptors were sampled from a woman aged 18 to 35 in good health.

This clonotype has only a few counts. The gene calls are TRBV20-1 and TRBJ2-5, with 12 nucleotides matching TRBD2. The CDR3 is 14 residues long. The germline V gene has CDR1 DFQATT and CDR2 SNEGSKA (reference sequence). CDR3 nucleotides: TGCAGCCTTAAGACTAGCGGGAGAGCAGAGACCCAGTACTTC. This encodes CSLKTSGRAETQYF.

This clonotype turned up a few times. The chain couples TRBV12-3 or TRBV12-4 to TRBJ1-3; no reliable D call. CDR3 size: 14 residues. V lost 3 bases to trimming and J lost 4 bases, with 10 bases between them. The CDR3, as DNA: TGTGCCAGCAGTTTTTTTGGCTCAGGAAACACCATATATTTT. It encodes CASSFFGSGNTIYF.

The sample holds many counts of this clonotype. The chain joins TRBV4-1 to TRBJ1-5, with 7 bases fitting TRBD1. V shed 4 bases, J shed 6 bases, and the junction held 9 bases outside the gene matches. CDR3 length equals 15 residues. Germline-derived CDR1 and CDR2 are MGHRA and YSYEKL. CDR3 residues: CASSPQGGKGQPQHF. As DNA, the CDR3 is TGCGCCAGCAGCCCCCAGGGGGGGAAGGGTCAGCCCCAGCATTTT.

This clonotype was picked up a small number of times. The CDR3 spells CASSQDEGTSSYEQYV. The CDR3 DNA is TGTGCCAGCAGCCAAGATGAGGGGACAAGCTCCTACGAGCAGTACGTC. The chain employs TRBV3-1 and TRBJ2-7; D possibly corresponds to TRBD1 (6 bases). V lost 0 bases and J lost 0, with 12 bases in between. Germline loops: CDR1 LGHDT, CDR2 YNNKEL (reference sequence). The CDR3 is 16 residues long.

This clonotype was counted many times. DNA for the CDR3: TGCAGTGCTAGCCGGGGACAGGGAAACAACGAGCAGTACGTC. This sequence encodes CSASRGQGNNEQYV. The genes are TRBV20-1 and TRBJ2-7, with 9 bases aligning to TRBD1. This CDR3 is built from 14 residues. V trimming: 3 bases; J trimming: 5 bases; junction bases outside the gene matches: 8. Germline V gene lookup returns CDR1 DFQATT and CDR2 SNEGSKA (reference sequence).